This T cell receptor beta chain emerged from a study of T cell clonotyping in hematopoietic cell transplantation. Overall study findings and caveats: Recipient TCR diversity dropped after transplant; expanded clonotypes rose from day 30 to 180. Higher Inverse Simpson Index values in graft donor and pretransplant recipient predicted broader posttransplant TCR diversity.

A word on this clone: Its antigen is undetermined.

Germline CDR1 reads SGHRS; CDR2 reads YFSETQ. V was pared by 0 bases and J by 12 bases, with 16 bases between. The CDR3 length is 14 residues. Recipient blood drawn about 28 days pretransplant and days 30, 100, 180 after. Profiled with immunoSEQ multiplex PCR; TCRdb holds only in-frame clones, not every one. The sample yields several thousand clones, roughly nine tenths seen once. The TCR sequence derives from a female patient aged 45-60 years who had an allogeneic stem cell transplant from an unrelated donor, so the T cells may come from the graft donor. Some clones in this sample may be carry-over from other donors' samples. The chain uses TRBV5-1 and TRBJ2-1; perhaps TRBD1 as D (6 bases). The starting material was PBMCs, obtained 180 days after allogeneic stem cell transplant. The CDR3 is CASSLDNSPGAQFF. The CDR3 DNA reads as TGCGCCAGCAGCTTGGATAATTCCCCAGGGGCGCAGTTCTTC.